The rows below give T cell receptor beta chains drawn from one sample of a study of blood T cells in healthy people across ages. A single record per CDR3 protein comes from TCRdb applying MiXCR to the 5' RACE reads. The profile shows about 560,000 distinct CDR3 sequences, about 28% of them singletons. The same sample was also studied in work on T cells of mothers and their children.

The specimen was blood. These receptors all come from a boy aged 2 to 9 in good health. Both conserved end residues are part of each CDR3. A D gene is named only where the DNA matches it firmly. Expanded clones get a size class; other rows say once, few or many, or leave the size out.

clone size: few
V gene: TRBV21-1
J gene: TRBJ1-4
D gene: NA
CDR3 protein: CASDRRAATNEKLFF
CDR3 DNA: TGTGCCAGCGATCGACGGGCAGCAACTAATGAAAAACTGTTTTTT

clone size: NA
V gene: TRBV9
J gene: TRBJ1-3
D gene: NA
CDR3 protein: CASNRASGNTIYF
CDR3 DNA: TGTGCCAGTAACAGGGCCTCCGGAAACACCATATATTTT

clone size: few
V gene: TRBV5-1
J gene: TRBJ1-1
D gene: NA
CDR3 protein: CASSTSGSTLRAFF
CDR3 DNA: TGCGCCAGCAGCACATCCGGGAGCACCTTGAGGGCTTTCTTT

clone size: few
V gene: TRBV3-1
J gene: TRBJ2-7
D gene: NA
CDR3 protein: CASSQLDFAYEQYF
CDR3 DNA: TGTGCCAGCAGCCAATTGGACTTCGCCTACGAGCAGTACTTC

clone size: few
V gene: TRBV9
J gene: TRBJ2-3
D gene: TRBD2
CDR3 protein: CASSVGLARTYTQYF
CDR3 DNA: TGTGCCAGCAGCGTAGGACTAGCGCGGACATATACGCAGTATTTT

clone size: NA
V gene: TRBV6-1
J gene: TRBJ2-1
D gene: TRBD2
CDR3 protein: CASSKWGLAGVGENNEQFF
CDR3 DNA: TGTGCCAGCAGTAAATGGGGACTAGCGGGAGTAGGGGAAAACAATGAGCAGTTCTTC

clone size: NA
V gene: TRBV7-9
J gene: TRBJ2-5
D gene: NA
CDR3 protein: CASSGGGGIGQTQYF
CDR3 DNA: TGTGCCAGCAGCGGGGGCGGCGGGATCGGACAGACCCAGTACTTC

clone size: few
V gene: TRBV27
J gene: TRBJ1-4
D gene: NA
CDR3 protein: CASRGPAGKLFF
CDR3 DNA: TGTGCCAGCAGGGGGCCAGCTGGAAAACTGTTTTTT

clone size: many
V gene: TRBV5-1
J gene: TRBJ1-4
D gene: NA
CDR3 protein: CASSLTPTNEKLFF
CDR3 DNA: TGCGCCAGCAGCTTGACCCCAACTAATGAAAAACTGTTTTTT

clone size: NA
V gene: TRBV20-1
J gene: TRBJ1-1
D gene: TRBD1
CDR3 protein: CSASTPTGDTEAFF
CDR3 DNA: TGCAGTGCTAGCACGCCCACAGGGGACACTGAAGCTTTCTTT

clone size: NA
V gene: TRBV29-1
J gene: TRBJ2-5
D gene: NA
CDR3 protein: CSVPQGDETQYF
CDR3 DNA: TGCAGCGTTCCACAGGGAGATGAGACCCAGTACTTC

clone size: NA
V gene: TRBV18
J gene: TRBJ2-7
D gene: NA
CDR3 protein: CASSPLAPPDIYEQYF
CDR3 DNA: TGTGCCAGCTCACCCCTTGCGCCCCCAGATATCTACGAGCAGTACTTC

clone size: NA
V gene: TRBV14
J gene: TRBJ2-5
D gene: TRBD2
CDR3 protein: CAGGPPGLAGGKETQYF
CDR3 DNA: TGTGCCGGCGGCCCTCCTGGACTAGCGGGGGGTAAAGAGACCCAGTACTTC

clone size: NA
V gene: TRBV7-9
J gene: TRBJ2-1
D gene: TRBD1
CDR3 protein: CASSTSDRGVNEQFF
CDR3 DNA: TGTGCCAGCAGCACCTCGGACAGGGGAGTCAATGAGCAGTTCTTC

clone size: many
V gene: TRBV5-1
J gene: TRBJ1-2
D gene: NA
CDR3 protein: CASSLTRDYGYTF
CDR3 DNA: TGCGCCAGCAGCTTGACCAGGGACTATGGCTACACCTTC

clone size: NA
V gene: TRBV7-9
J gene: TRBJ1-5
D gene: NA
CDR3 protein: CASSSLEGGMKPQHF
CDR3 DNA: TGTGCCAGCAGCTCACTTGAAGGGGGGATGAAGCCCCAGCATTTT

clone size: NA
V gene: TRBV6-5
J gene: TRBJ2-5
D gene: TRBD2
CDR3 protein: CASSYEWVAGVAETQYF
CDR3 DNA: TGTGCCAGCAGTTACGAGTGGGTAGCGGGAGTGGCGGAGACCCAGTACTTC

clone size: NA
V gene: TRBV12-3/TRBV12-4
J gene: TRBJ1-1
D gene: NA
CDR3 protein: CASRVSTEAFF
CDR3 DNA: TGCGCCAGCAGGGTCAGCACTGAAGCTTTCTTT

clone size: few
V gene: TRBV29-1
J gene: TRBJ2-7
D gene: NA
CDR3 protein: CSVFLETLAYEQYF
CDR3 DNA: TGCAGCGTTTTTTTGGAGACACTCGCCTACGAGCAGTACTTC

clone size: NA
V gene: TRBV7-9
J gene: TRBJ2-7
D gene: NA
CDR3 protein: CASSLAGRPYEQYF
CDR3 DNA: TGTGCCAGCAGCTTAGCAGGGAGGCCCTACGAGCAGTACTTC

clone size: few
V gene: TRBV7-6
J gene: TRBJ2-6
D gene: NA
CDR3 protein: CASSLEPGGLSGANVLTF
CDR3 DNA: TGTGCCAGCAGCTTAGAGCCAGGAGGGCTCTCTGGGGCCAACGTCCTGACTTTC

clone size: NA
V gene: TRBV20-1
J gene: TRBJ2-7
D gene: TRBD2
CDR3 protein: CSASETSGRPYEQYF
CDR3 DNA: TGCAGTGCCTCCGAGACTAGCGGGAGGCCCTACGAGCAGTACTTC

clone size: NA
V gene: TRBV5-1
J gene: TRBJ2-5
D gene: TRBD1
CDR3 protein: CASSYMGQGVETQYF
CDR3 DNA: TGCGCCAGCAGCTACATGGGACAGGGGGTCGAGACCCAGTACTTC

clone size: NA
V gene: TRBV20-1
J gene: TRBJ2-4
D gene: NA
CDR3 protein: CSATLPGGAKNIQYF
CDR3 DNA: TGCAGTGCTACCTTACCTGGGGGGGCCAAAAACATTCAGTACTTC

clone size: few
V gene: TRBV20-1
J gene: TRBJ2-7
D gene: TRBD1
CDR3 protein: CSATPGTGAIEQYF
CDR3 DNA: TGCAGTGCTACACCCGGGACAGGGGCAATTGAGCAGTACTTC

clone size: few
V gene: TRBV18
J gene: TRBJ2-7
D gene: TRBD2
CDR3 protein: CASSGGTSGYEQYF
CDR3 DNA: TGTGCCAGCTCCGGGGGGACTAGCGGATACGAGCAGTACTTC

clone size: few
V gene: TRBV10-1
J gene: TRBJ2-1
D gene: NA
CDR3 protein: CASSGLRGDEQFF
CDR3 DNA: TGCGCCAGCAGTGGACTGCGAGGGGATGAGCAGTTCTTC

clone size: NA
V gene: TRBV4-3
J gene: TRBJ2-2
D gene: NA
CDR3 protein: CASSPTLDRNTGELFF
CDR3 DNA: TGCGCCAGCAGCCCAACTTTGGACAGGAACACCGGGGAGCTGTTTTTT

clone size: few
V gene: TRBV14
J gene: TRBJ2-1
D gene: TRBD2
CDR3 protein: CASSQFAGEYNEQFF
CDR3 DNA: TGTGCCAGCAGCCAATTTGCGGGAGAGTACAATGAGCAGTTCTTC

clone size: few
V gene: TRBV7-3
J gene: TRBJ2-3
D gene: NA
CDR3 protein: CASSPGLWGRTDTQYF
CDR3 DNA: TGTGCCAGCAGCCCCGGACTGTGGGGTAGGACAGATACGCAGTATTTT

clone size: NA
V gene: TRBV12-3/TRBV12-4
J gene: TRBJ2-5
D gene: TRBD1
CDR3 protein: CASRPGTGRRGAQYF
CDR3 DNA: TGTGCCAGCAGGCCTGGGACAGGGCGTCGAGGGGCCCAGTACTTC

clone size: few
V gene: TRBV5-1
J gene: TRBJ2-2
D gene: NA
CDR3 protein: CASSLVMKTTNTGELFF
CDR3 DNA: TGCGCCAGCAGCTTGGTAATGAAGACTACAAACACCGGGGAGCTGTTTTTT

clone size: NA
V gene: TRBV5-1
J gene: TRBJ1-1
D gene: NA
CDR3 protein: CASSLIGFGEAFF
CDR3 DNA: TGCGCCAGCAGCTTGATTGGGTTTGGTGAAGCTTTCTTT

clone size: NA
V gene: TRBV15
J gene: TRBJ2-3
D gene: NA
CDR3 protein: CATSSLDGGDTQYF
CDR3 DNA: TGTGCCACCAGCAGCCTGGACGGAGGCGATACGCAGTATTTT

clone size: NA
V gene: TRBV20-1
J gene: TRBJ2-7
D gene: TRBD2
CDR3 protein: CSARDLREGRNYEQYF
CDR3 DNA: TGCAGTGCTAGAGATCTCAGGGAGGGAAGGAACTACGAGCAGTACTTC

clone size: few
V gene: TRBV7-2
J gene: TRBJ2-7
D gene: TRBD2
CDR3 protein: CASSLAASGDLQGEQYF
CDR3 DNA: TGTGCCAGCAGCTTAGCAGCTAGCGGGGACCTCCAGGGCGAGCAGTACTTC

clone size: NA
V gene: TRBV10-3
J gene: TRBJ2-7
D gene: NA
CDR3 protein: CAISDSGQKSRRYYYEQYF
CDR3 DNA: TGTGCCATCAGTGACAGCGGCCAAAAGTCCCGACGCTACTACTACGAGCAGTACTTC

clone size: once
V gene: TRBV10-3
J gene: TRBJ2-3
D gene: TRBD2
CDR3 protein: CAIRPGLAADTQYF
CDR3 DNA: TGTGCCATCAGGCCGGGACTAGCGGCAGATACGCAGTATTTT

clone size: few
V gene: TRBV6-1
J gene: TRBJ2-2
D gene: TRBD1
CDR3 protein: CASNPQGAGELFF
CDR3 DNA: TGTGCCAGCAACCCACAGGGGGCCGGGGAGCTGTTTTTT